This TCR beta chain was profiled in a study of OX40 agonist ivuxolimab in advanced cancers. For context, the study as a whole: Ivuxolimab, which targeted the costimulatory receptor OX40 (CD134), was an agonistic, fully human IgG2 monoclonal antibody. Of the roughly 51 patients in dose escalation, about 20 had hepatocellular carcinoma, roughly 15 had melanoma, 9 had renal cell carcinoma and 9 had head and neck cancer. Patients were allowed to have had prior anti-PD-1, anti-PD-L1 or anti-CTLA-4 therapy, and 40% of the dose-escalation patients had previously received checkpoint inhibitors. In the dose-escalation cohort, 70% to 85% of patients were male, and the mean age was approximately 64 years, with a range of 23 to 79. The purpose of peripheral TCRbeta sequencing was to test whether ivuxolimab changed TCR sequence diversity and led to clonal T-cell expansion. The paper reports the monotherapy dose-escalation portion (N = 52 patients) of the phase I ivuxolimab trial. Intravenous ivuxolimab was administered to patients every 2 weeks at six dose levels: 0.01, 0.1, 0.3, 1.5, 3 and 10 mg/kg. Partial responses occurred in three dose-escalation patients, of whom one had hepatocellular carcinoma and two had cutaneous melanoma. On the study overall, not on this receptor specifically: In partial responders in the 0.1-3.0 mg/kg groups, normalized peripheral clonal expansion was found to be among the lowest, especially among CD8+ T cells. At doses of 0.1 to 3.0 mg/kg, clonal expansion of both CD4+ and CD8+ blood T cells was observed from baseline to week 6. Low levels of normalized T-cell clonal expansion were also seen in some nonresponding patients. On average, CD8+ T cells showed more expanded clones than CD4+ T cells after ivuxolimab. Antigen specificity was not determined for the clonally expanded peripheral T cells.

CDR1 and CDR2 were assigned from the germline V gene (reference sequence) as SEHNR and FQNEAQ. Trimming costs V 1 base and J 4 bases, and their ends lie 5 bases apart. The CDR3 measures 12 amino acids from cysteine to phenylalanine. Kept here is only the CDR3 DNA, which spans 36 bases and is read in frame from base 1. The trial excluded patients who had a history of autoimmune disease or were on systemic immunosuppression. Peripheral blood for TCR sequencing was collected from all dose cohorts at baseline, on cycle 4 day 1, and on cycle 7 day 1. Samples were obtained from an open-label, multicenter, first-in-human phase I dose-escalation trial of ivuxolimab. Adults with locally advanced or metastatic melanoma, renal cell carcinoma, hepatocellular carcinoma or head and neck squamous cell carcinoma were enrolled in the trial. Before TCR sequencing, CD4+ T cells and CD8+ T cells were sorted from peripheral blood as separate populations.

Genomic DNA was isolated from the sorted cells so that the TCRbeta CDR3 region could be sequenced. The immunoSEQ Assay was used for sequencing of TCRbeta CDR3 regions. Held by TCRdb, this immuneACCESS table contains in-frame sequences only and omits some clones. Under half of the omission traces to an unresolved V gene where checked; the cause of the rest is unknown. The table for this sample lists nearly 80,000 clones; 94% of them were counted only once. Over 8.5% of the sample belongs to the ten largest clones. As to this clone: No cognate antigen has been identified for it. Base qualities are not recorded, but no much larger clone differs from it by a single base.

The rearrangement joined TRBV7-9 to TRBJ2-7; the D gene is not confidently resolved. This receptor was identified in an adult with an advanced solid tumor such as melanoma, head and neck, liver or kidney cancer. Specimen: CD4+ or CD8+ T cells sorted from blood, collected in a trial of the OX40 agonist ivuxolimab. The encoded CDR3 is CASSLEFYEQYF. The DNA is as follows: TGTGCCAGCAGCTTAGAGTTTTACGAGCAGTACTTC.